This is a list of T cell receptor beta chains from one sample in a study of blood T cell repertoires in COVID-19. TCRdb keeps only in-frame clones here, not all; method: immunoSEQ multiplex PCR. The table includes fewer than 350,000 clones, roughly nine tenths detected once. Material: peripheral blood. The receptors stem from a woman aged 30 to 39 with COVID-19, enrolled during active disease. Both conserved end residues are part of each CDR3.

cdr3_length: 15
v_call: TRBV5-5
cdr3_aa: CASSSGGPTPYGYTF

cdr3_length: 15
v_call: TRBV3-1/TRBV3-2
cdr3_aa: CASSRGLAKTETQYF

cdr3_length: 16
v_call: TRBV3-1/TRBV3-2
cdr3_aa: CASSQDVLGQNYGYTF

cdr3_length: 15
v_call: TRBV5-4
cdr3_aa: CASSLVAGGPNTQYF

cdr3_length: 15
v_call: TRBV5-1
cdr3_aa: CASSAPGTGREEQYF

cdr3_length: 14
v_call: TRBV29-1
cdr3_aa: CSVGAGGRNTEAFF

cdr3_length: 15
v_call: TRBV7-7
cdr3_aa: CASSSERVDNEKLFF

cdr3_length: 16
v_call: TRBV4-1
cdr3_aa: CASSQEDRGLGTEAFF

cdr3_length: 15
v_call: TRBV11-2
cdr3_aa: CASSLDNGGGYEQYF

cdr3_length: 16
v_call: TRBV14
cdr3_aa: CASSYGTGVPTDTQYF

cdr3_length: 15
v_call: TRBV5-1
cdr3_aa: CASSSTTGLPTQAFF

cdr3_length: 15
v_call: TRBV5-1
cdr3_aa: CASSLPSRGYNEQFF

cdr3_length: 14
v_call: TRBV27
cdr3_aa: CASSFQGITGELFF

cdr3_length: 17
v_call: TRBV7-9
cdr3_aa: CASSLSRGVDSNYGYTF

cdr3_length: 19
v_call: TRBV7-2
cdr3_aa: CASSHSGGAAFGSYNEQFF

cdr3_length: 12
v_call: TRBV6-5
cdr3_aa: CASYNRARIQYF

cdr3_length: 16
v_call: TRBV4-1
cdr3_aa: CASSQIVGARNEKLFF

cdr3_length: 13
v_call: TRBV5-1
cdr3_aa: CASSLAGEVGYTF

cdr3_length: 16
v_call: TRBV10-1
cdr3_aa: CASMLAGGRNTGELFF

cdr3_length: 15
v_call: TRBV6-5
cdr3_aa: CASSYSRLPNQPQHF

cdr3_length: 15
v_call: TRBV30
cdr3_aa: CAWSAWDRESGELFF

cdr3_length: 11
v_call: TRBV5-6
cdr3_aa: CASSSGQGNTF

cdr3_length: 16
v_call: TRBV9
cdr3_aa: CASSGGAGGTNTEAFF

cdr3_length: 15
v_call: TRBV9
cdr3_aa: CASSVDGGGSYEQYF

cdr3_length: 12
v_call: TRBV28
cdr3_aa: CASRDRGYEQYF

cdr3_length: 16
v_call: TRBV7-8
cdr3_aa: CASSSPAGKVTDTQYF

cdr3_length: 16
v_call: TRBV5-5
cdr3_aa: CASSTYSGTLNTEAFF

cdr3_length: 14
v_call: TRBV27
cdr3_aa: CASSLTSGGYEQYF

cdr3_length: 17
v_call: TRBV19
cdr3_aa: CASSHGSVSSGANVLTF

cdr3_length: 14
v_call: TRBV28
cdr3_aa: CASTGQGYSYEQYF

cdr3_length: 15
v_call: TRBV3-1/TRBV3-2
cdr3_aa: CASSQGSSGGKTQYF